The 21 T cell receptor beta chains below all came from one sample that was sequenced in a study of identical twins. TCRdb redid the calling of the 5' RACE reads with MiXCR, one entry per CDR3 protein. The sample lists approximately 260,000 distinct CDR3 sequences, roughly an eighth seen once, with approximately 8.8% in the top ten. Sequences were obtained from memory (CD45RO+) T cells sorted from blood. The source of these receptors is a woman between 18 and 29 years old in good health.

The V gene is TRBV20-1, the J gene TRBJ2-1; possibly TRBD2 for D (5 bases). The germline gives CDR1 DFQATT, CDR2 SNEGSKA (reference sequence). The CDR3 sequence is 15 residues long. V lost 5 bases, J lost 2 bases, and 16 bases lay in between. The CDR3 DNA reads TGCAGTGCTGCTCGCGGGCCGGGTACCTACAATGAGCAGTTCTTC. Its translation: CSAARGPGTYNEQFF.

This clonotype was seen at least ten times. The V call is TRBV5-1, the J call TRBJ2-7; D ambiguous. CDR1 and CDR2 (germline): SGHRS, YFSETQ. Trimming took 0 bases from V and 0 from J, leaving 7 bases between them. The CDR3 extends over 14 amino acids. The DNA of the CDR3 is TGCGCCAGCAGCTTGGGAGTCGTCTCCTACGAGCAGTACTTC. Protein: CASSLGVVSYEQYF.

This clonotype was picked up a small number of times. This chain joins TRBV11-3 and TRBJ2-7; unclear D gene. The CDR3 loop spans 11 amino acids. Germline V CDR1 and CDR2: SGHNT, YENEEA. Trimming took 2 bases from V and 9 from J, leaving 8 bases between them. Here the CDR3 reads CASSLIRVQYF. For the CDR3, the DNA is TGTGCCAGCAGCTTAATACGGGTGCAGTACTTC.

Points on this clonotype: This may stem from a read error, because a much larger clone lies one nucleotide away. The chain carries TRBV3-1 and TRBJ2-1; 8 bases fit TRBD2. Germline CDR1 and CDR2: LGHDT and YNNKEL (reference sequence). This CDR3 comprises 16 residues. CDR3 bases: TGTGCCAGCAGCCAATTTAAGGGACGGGAGGGCAATGAGCAGTCCTTC. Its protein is CASSQFKGREGNEQSF.

CDR3 loop: CASSLRGNNSPLHF. For the CDR3, the DNA is TGTGCCAGCAGTCTCAGGGGAAATAATTCACCCCTCCACTTT. The chain links TRBV12-3 or TRBV12-4 to TRBJ1-6, with D tentatively TRBD1 (6 bases). V was cut by 5 bases and J by 5 bases, with 10 bases left in between. CDR3 length: 14 residues.

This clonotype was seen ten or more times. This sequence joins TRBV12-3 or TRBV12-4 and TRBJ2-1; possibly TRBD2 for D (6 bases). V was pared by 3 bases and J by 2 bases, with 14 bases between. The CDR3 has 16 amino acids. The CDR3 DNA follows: TGTGCCAGCAGTTTGCGTAGCGGTCGTACCTACAATGAGCAGTTCTTC. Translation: CASSLRSGRTYNEQFF.

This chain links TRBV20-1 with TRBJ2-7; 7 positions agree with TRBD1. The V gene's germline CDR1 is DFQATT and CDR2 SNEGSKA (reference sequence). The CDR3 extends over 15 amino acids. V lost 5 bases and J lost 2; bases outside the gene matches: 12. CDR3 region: CSAPSRDRGPYEQYF. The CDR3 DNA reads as TGCAGTGCTCCATCAAGGGACAGAGGCCCCTACGAGCAGTACTTC.

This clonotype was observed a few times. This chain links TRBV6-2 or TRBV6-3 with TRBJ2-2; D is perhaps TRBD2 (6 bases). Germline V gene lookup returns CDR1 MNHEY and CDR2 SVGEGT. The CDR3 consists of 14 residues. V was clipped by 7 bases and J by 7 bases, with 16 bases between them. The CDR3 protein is CASTERAEGGELFF. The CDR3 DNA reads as TGTGCCAGCACGGAACGAGCGGAGGGCGGGGAGCTGTTTTTT.

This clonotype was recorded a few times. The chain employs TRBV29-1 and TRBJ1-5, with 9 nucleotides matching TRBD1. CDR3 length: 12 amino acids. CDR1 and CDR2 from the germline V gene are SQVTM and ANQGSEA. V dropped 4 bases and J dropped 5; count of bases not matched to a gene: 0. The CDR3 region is CSVGDRDQPQHF. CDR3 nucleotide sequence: TGCAGCGTTGGGGACAGGGATCAGCCCCAGCATTTT.

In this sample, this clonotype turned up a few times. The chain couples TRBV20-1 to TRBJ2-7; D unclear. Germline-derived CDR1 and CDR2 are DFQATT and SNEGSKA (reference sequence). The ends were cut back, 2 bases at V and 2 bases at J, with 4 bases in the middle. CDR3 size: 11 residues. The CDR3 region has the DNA TGCAGTGCTAGACCGGCCTACGAGCAGTACTTC. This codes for CSARPAYEQYF.

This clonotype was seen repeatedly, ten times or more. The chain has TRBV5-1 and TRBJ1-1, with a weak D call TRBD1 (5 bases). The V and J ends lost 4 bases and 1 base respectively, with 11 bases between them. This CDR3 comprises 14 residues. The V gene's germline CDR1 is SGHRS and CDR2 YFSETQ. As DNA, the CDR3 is TGCGCCAGCAGCGGGGGACGGAGGAACACTGAAGCTTTCTTT. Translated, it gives CASSGGRRNTEAFF.

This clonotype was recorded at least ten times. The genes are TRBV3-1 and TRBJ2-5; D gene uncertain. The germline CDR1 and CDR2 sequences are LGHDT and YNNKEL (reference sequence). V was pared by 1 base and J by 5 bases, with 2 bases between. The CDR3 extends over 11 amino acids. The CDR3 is CASSQVETQYF. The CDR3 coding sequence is TGTGCCAGCAGCCAAGTTGAGACCCAGTACTTC.

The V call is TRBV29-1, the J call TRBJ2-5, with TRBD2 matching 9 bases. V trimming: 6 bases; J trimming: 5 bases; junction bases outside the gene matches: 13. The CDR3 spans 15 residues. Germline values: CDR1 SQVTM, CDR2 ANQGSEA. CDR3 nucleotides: TGCAGCGTCGACAAAGTTAGCGGGGGTGGCGAGACCCAGTACTTC. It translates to CSVDKVSGGGETQYF.

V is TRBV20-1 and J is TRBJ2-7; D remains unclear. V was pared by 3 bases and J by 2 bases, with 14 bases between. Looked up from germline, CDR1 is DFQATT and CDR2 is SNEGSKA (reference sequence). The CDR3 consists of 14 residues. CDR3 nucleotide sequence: TGCAGTGCTAGGCGGCCGGCGGAGCCCTACGAGCAGTACTTC. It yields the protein CSARRPAEPYEQYF.

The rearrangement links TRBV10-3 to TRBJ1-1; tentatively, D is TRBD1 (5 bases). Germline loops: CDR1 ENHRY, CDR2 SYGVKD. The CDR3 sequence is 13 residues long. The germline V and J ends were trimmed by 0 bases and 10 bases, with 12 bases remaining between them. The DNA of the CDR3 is TGTGCCATCAGTGAGTCGGGGGGTAGGTCAGCTTTCTTT. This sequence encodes CAISESGGRSAFF.

CDR3: CASSFTTGGGTEAFF. The CDR3 nucleotides are TGTGCCAGCTCATTTACGACAGGCGGTGGGACTGAAGCTTTCTTT. The rearrangement links TRBV18 to TRBJ1-1; TRBD1 is a possible D gene (6 bases). V was trimmed by 5 bases and J by 5 bases, leaving 18 bases between them. The CDR3 contains 15 residues. Germline CDR1 reads KGHSH; CDR2 reads LQKENI.

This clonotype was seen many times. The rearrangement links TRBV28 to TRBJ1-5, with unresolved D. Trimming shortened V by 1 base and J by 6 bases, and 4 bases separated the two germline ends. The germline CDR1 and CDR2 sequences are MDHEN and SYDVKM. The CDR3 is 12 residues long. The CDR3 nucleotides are TGTGCCAGCAGTTTATTCGGTCAGCCCCAGCATTTT. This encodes CASSLFGQPQHF.

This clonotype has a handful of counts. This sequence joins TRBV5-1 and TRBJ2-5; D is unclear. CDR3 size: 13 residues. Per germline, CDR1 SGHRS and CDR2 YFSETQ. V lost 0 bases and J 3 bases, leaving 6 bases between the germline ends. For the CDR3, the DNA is TGCGCCAGCAGCTTGGACCAAGAAGAGACCCAGTACTTC. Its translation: CASSLDQEETQYF.

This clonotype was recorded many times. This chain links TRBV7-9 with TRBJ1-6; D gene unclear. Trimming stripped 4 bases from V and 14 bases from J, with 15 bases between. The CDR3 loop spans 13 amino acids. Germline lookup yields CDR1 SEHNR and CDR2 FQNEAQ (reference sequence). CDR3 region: CASSSTTSRTLHF. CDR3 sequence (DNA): TGTGCCAGCAGCTCAACTACAAGTAGGACCCTCCACTTT.

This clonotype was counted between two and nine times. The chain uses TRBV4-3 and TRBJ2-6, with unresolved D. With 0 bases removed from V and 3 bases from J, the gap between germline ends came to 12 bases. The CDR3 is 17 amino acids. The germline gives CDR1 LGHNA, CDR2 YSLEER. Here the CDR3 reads CASSQDLAADGANVLTF. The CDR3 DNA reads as TGCGCCAGCAGCCAAGATTTGGCGGCTGATGGGGCCAACGTCCTGACTTTC.

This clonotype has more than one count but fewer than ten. The CDR3 region has the DNA TGCGCCAGCAGCTTTCCTGGCGGGGAAGAGACCCAGTACTTC. It is translated as CASSFPGGEETQYF. The chain joins TRBV5-1 to TRBJ2-5; D possibly corresponds to TRBD2 (6 bases). CDR1 and CDR2 from the germline V gene are SGHRS and YFSETQ. The V gene lost 2 bases and the J gene lost 3 bases, with 11 bases spanning the gap. This CDR3 has 14 amino acids. The entire variable domain, with the rest obtained from reference TRBV5-1 and TRBJ2-5, is as follows: KAGVTQTPRYLIKTRGQQVTLSCSPISGHRSVSWYQQTPGQGLQFLFEYFSETQRNKGNFPGRFSGRQFSNSRSEMNVSTLELGDSALYLCASSFPGGEETQYFGPGTRLLVL.